This T cell receptor (beta chain) stems from a study of cytomegalovirus exposure and HLA in healthy donors. Study findings and constraints: Reports described diagnosis of cytomegalovirus status by the classifier as highly specific and sensitive. In the 120 validation repertoires, about 95% of cluster scores exceeded 0, per a later analysis. In vitro checks showed that a few CMV-associated chains really do target CMV antigens.

This table comes from immunoSEQ multiplex PCR, and its TCRdb copy is limited to in-frame clones, with some not included. The sample holds around 250,000 clones, 90% seen once. The CDR3 runs 15 residues. Germline V CDR1 and CDR2: LNHDA, SQIVND (reference sequence). The V gene lost 1 base and the J gene lost 1 base, with 7 bases spanning the gap. Concerning this clone itself: Its antigen is currently unknown.

The rearrangement uses TRBV19 and TRBJ2-2; a possible D gene is TRBD1 (6 bases). The source of this sequence is a woman younger than 35 in good health and CMV-seronegative. Source material: PBMCs. The CDR3 spells CASSIGGGNTGELFF. CDR3 DNA sequence: TGTGCCAGTAGTATAGGAGGGGGGAACACCGGGGAGCTGTTTTTT.